Listed below are T cell receptor beta chains from one sample, sequenced in a study of quantifying T cell responses using KT2 cells. TCRdb re-called the UMI-ligation and nested PCR reads through MiXCR, storing one row per CDR3 protein. Among 45,000 to 65,000 distinct CDR3 sequences listed, roughly an eighth were seen once. The source material was PBMCs spiked with cells of the T cell clone KT2. The receptors stem from a human donor. CDR3s include the opening cysteine and the closing phenylalanine or tryptophan. D genes are given only for firm matches. Clone size is shown for a subset of rows, as once, few, many or a class of expanded clone.

j_call v_call clone_size d_call cdr3_aa cdr3_nt
TRBJ2-3 TRBV14 few . CASSQENAGVDTQYF TGTGCCAGCAGCCAAGAAAATGCAGGGGTTGATACGCAGTATTTT
TRBJ2-3 TRBV20-1 few TRBD2 CSARDGLAGDTQYF TGCAGTGCTAGAGATGGGCTAGCGGGAGATACGCAGTATTTT
TRBJ2-3 TRBV9 . TRBD2 CASSVMAGGTDTQYF TGTGCCAGCAGCGTAATGGCGGGGGGCACAGATACGCAGTATTTT
TRBJ2-2 TRBV12-3/TRBV12-4 . . CASWGLQGHKTRTGELFF TGTGCCAGCTGGGGTCTGCAGGGACATAAAACTCGGACCGGGGAGCTGTTTTTT
TRBJ2-1 TRBV7-6 . . CASSLAPRANEQFF TGTGCCAGCAGCTTAGCGCCACGGGCCAATGAGCAGTTCTTC
TRBJ1-1 TRBV12-3/TRBV12-4 few . CASSYVSTEAFF TGTGCCAGCAGTTATGTCAGTACTGAAGCTTTCTTT
TRBJ2-7 TRBV20-1 many TRBD2 CSARDWEGYSVEQYF TGCAGTGCTAGAGATTGGGAGGGGTATTCTGTCGAGCAGTACTTC
TRBJ1-4 TRBV12-3/TRBV12-4 few . CASSLRGNTNEKLFF TGTGCCAGCAGTCTAAGAGGGAACACTAATGAAAAACTGTTTTTT
TRBJ1-1 TRBV27 many . CASSLNVGNTEAFF TGTGCCAGCAGTTTGAACGTCGGCAACACTGAAGCTTTCTTT
TRBJ2-3 TRBV6-4 many . CASSGGSTDTQYF TGTGCCAGCAGTGGCGGGAGCACAGATACGCAGTATTTT
TRBJ2-7 TRBV7-3 . . CASTPVGEQYF TGTGCCAGCACGCCGGTGGGGGAGCAGTACTTC
TRBJ2-1 TRBV10-3 . TRBD2 CATANTPQTSGWGNEQFF TGTGCCACGGCTAACACACCCCAGACTAGCGGGTGGGGCAATGAGCAGTTCTTC
TRBJ2-7 TRBV20-1 few TRBD2 CSAQDALAGSPSYEQYF TGCAGTGCCCAGGACGCTCTAGCGGGGTCCCCGTCCTACGAGCAGTACTTC
TRBJ2-3 TRBV24-1 few . CATSDPTHPRGTDTQYF TGTGCCACCAGTGACCCAACCCACCCACGGGGCACAGATACGCAGTATTTT
TRBJ2-5 TRBV7-6 . . CASRREKGLSQETQYF TGTGCCAGCAGGAGGGAAAAGGGACTTTCCCAAGAGACCCAGTACTTC
TRBJ2-7 TRBV7-2 few . CASRKDPQAYEQYF TGTGCCAGCAGAAAGGACCCGCAAGCCTACGAGCAGTACTTC
TRBJ2-1 TRBV9 few . CASSVAVSSYNEQFF TGTGCCAGCAGCGTAGCGGTAAGCTCCTACAATGAGCAGTTCTTC
TRBJ2-1 TRBV5-4 . . CASSLAYGVTYNEQFF TGTGCCAGCAGCTTGGCTTATGGGGTCACCTACAATGAGCAGTTCTTC
TRBJ1-1 TRBV2 many . CASTWETEQNTEAFF TGTGCCAGCACCTGGGAGACAGAGCAAAACACTGAAGCTTTCTTT
TRBJ1-6 TRBV20-1 . . CSARGSINSYNSPLHF TGCAGTGCTAGAGGCTCGATAAACTCCTATAATTCACCCCTCCACTTT
TRBJ2-3 TRBV6-4 . TRBD2 CASSDLAGADTQYF TGTGCCAGCAGTGACTTAGCGGGAGCAGATACGCAGTATTTT
TRBJ2-7 TRBV3-1 many . CASSQGPRGAVYEQYF TGTGCCAGCAGCCAAGGCCCCCGGGGGGCGGTCTACGAGCAGTACTTC
TRBJ1-1 TRBV6-6 . . CASSYSAGGTEAFF TGTGCCAGCAGTTACTCCGCCGGTGGAACTGAAGCTTTCTTT
TRBJ2-6 TRBV18 few . CASSENQGYGANVLTF TGTGCCAGCTCAGAAAACCAGGGGTACGGGGCCAACGTCCTGACTTTC
TRBJ1-3 TRBV6-6 . . CASSATGTGNTIYF TGTGCCAGCAGCGCGACAGGAACTGGAAACACCATATATTTT
TRBJ1-5 TRBV7-2 . . CASSLGLVQPQHF TGTGCCAGCAGCTTAGGACTGGTTCAGCCCCAGCATTTT
TRBJ1-1 TRBV19 few . CASSMSRLNTEAFF TGTGCCAGTAGTATGAGCAGGCTGAACACTGAAGCTTTCTTT
TRBJ1-5 TRBV10-3 few . CAISESTGNQPQHF TGTGCCATCAGTGAGAGTACAGGGAATCAGCCCCAGCATTTT
TRBJ2-5 TRBV24-1 . . CATSDDWNQETQYF TGTGCCACCAGTGATGATTGGAACCAAGAGACCCAGTACTTC
TRBJ1-1 TRBV28 . . CASRPESLNTEAFF TGTGCCAGCAGACCGGAGAGTCTGAACACTGAAGCTTTCTTT
TRBJ1-1 TRBV30 few . CAWSPGSTEAFF TGTGCCTGGAGCCCAGGCTCCACTGAAGCTTTCTTT
TRBJ2-5 TRBV10-3 . . CAMGRDQETQYF TGTGCCATGGGTAGGGACCAAGAGACCCAGTACTTC
TRBJ2-1 TRBV13 few . CASSPRRHNEQFF TGTGCCAGCAGCCCCCGCCGTCACAATGAGCAGTTCTTC
TRBJ2-2 TRBV10-2 . . CASSANRATGELFF TGCGCCAGCAGTGCCAACAGGGCCACCGGGGAGCTGTTTTTT
TRBJ1-3 TRBV7-2 many TRBD1 CASRTPGGDSGNTIYF TGTGCCAGCAGAACCCCAGGGGGCGACTCTGGAAACACCATATATTTT
TRBJ1-1 TRBV7-8 many . CASSQDSFNTEAFF TGTGCCAGCAGCCAAGACAGTTTCAACACTGAAGCTTTCTTT
TRBJ2-1 TRBV7-6 . . CASSPLGPGDRDEQFF TGTGCCAGCAGCCCACTCGGCCCGGGAGACCGGGATGAGCAGTTCTTC
TRBJ1-1 TRBV29-1 . . CSVSTLGTEAFF TGCAGCGTCTCCACACTGGGGACTGAAGCTTTCTTT
TRBJ1-2 TRBV16 few . CASSQSMEVPNYGYTF TGTGCCAGCAGCCAATCGATGGAGGTTCCCAACTATGGCTACACCTTC
TRBJ2-3 TRBV7-8 . . CASSLVADTQYF TGTGCCAGCAGCTTAGTAGCCGATACGCAGTATTTT
TRBJ1-3 TRBV29-1 . . CSANRDGRYFSSGNTIYF TGCAGCGCGAACCGGGACGGCCGATACTTCTCTTCTGGAAACACCATATATTTT
TRBJ2-1 TRBV9 . . CASSVGSTAYNEQFF TGTGCCAGCAGCGTAGGTTCGACTGCATACAATGAGCAGTTCTTC
TRBJ2-1 TRBV19 few . CASSGPNSGKSSYNEQFF TGTGCCAGTAGCGGACCCAACTCGGGGAAGAGCTCCTACAATGAGCAGTTCTTC
TRBJ1-1 TRBV24-1 . TRBD1 CATSGGQGFGVEEAFF TGTGCCACCAGTGGCGGACAGGGGTTCGGGGTAGAAGAAGCTTTCTTT
TRBJ1-1 TRBV30 . . CAWSADSWNTEAFF TGTGCCTGGAGTGCTGACAGTTGGAACACTGAAGCTTTCTTT
TRBJ1-6 TRBV20-1 many . CSASEGNSPLHF TGCAGTGCTAGCGAAGGGAATTCACCCCTCCACTTT
TRBJ2-4 TRBV10-3 few TRBD2 CAISESGGSKNIQYF TGTGCCATCAGTGAGAGCGGGGGGTCCAAAAACATTCAGTACTTC
TRBJ1-1 TRBV5-1 few . CASSLNVGSEAFF TGCGCCAGCAGCTTGAATGTGGGGTCTGAAGCTTTCTTT
TRBJ1-2 TRBV12-3/TRBV12-4 many . CASSLGVDYGYTF TGTGCCAGCAGTTTGGGGGTCGACTATGGCTACACCTTC
TRBJ2-3 TRBV2 . . CASSEQGGSTDTQYF TGTGCCAGCAGTGAACAGGGGGGGAGCACAGATACGCAGTATTTT